A selection of T cell receptor beta chains follows, all from one sample in a study of T cell responses to AZD1222 COVID-19 vaccine. TCRdb's copy holds only in-frame clones and misses some; the assay was immunoSEQ multiplex PCR. This table holds around 61,000 clones, 80% to 90% found once. This material consisted of peripheral blood, taken on day 0 of AZD1222 vaccination. These receptors were collected from an adult in good health. Both conserved end residues are part of each CDR3. The D gene is left open where the match is weak. Clone size is stated in some rows and not others, as once, few, many or a class when expanded.

clone size	V gene	J gene	D gene	CDR3 DNA	CDR3 protein
NA	TRBV11-2	TRBJ1-2	NA	TGTGCCAGCAGCTTTTTGGACACATTCTATGGCTACACCTTC	CASSFLDTFYGYTF
NA	TRBV6-1	TRBJ1-1	NA	TGTGCCAGCAGTGATTCTTTGGGGGCGGGAAGAATAGGGGCGAACACTGAAGCTTTCTTT	CASSDSLGAGRIGANTEAFF
NA	TRBV20-1	TRBJ1-2	TRBD1	TGCAGTGCTAGTAATCGGGACAGGGGCCTCGGGCTGAATGGCTACACCTTC	CSASNRDRGLGLNGYTF
NA	TRBV6-5	TRBJ1-3	NA	TGTGCCAGCAGCCTAAACACCATATATTTT	CASSLNTIYF
NA	TRBV7-9	TRBJ2-5	TRBD2	TGTGCCAGCAGCGTAGCGGGGGGGGGCGAGACCCAGTACTTC	CASSVAGGGETQYF
NA	TRBV2	TRBJ1-1	NA	TGTGCCAGCAGTGAAGGGAGGGAACACACTGAAGCTTTCTTT	CASSEGREHTEAFF
NA	TRBV19	TRBJ2-7	TRBD1	TGTGCCAGCGGGACAGCGAACGCCTACGAGCAGTACTTC	CASGTANAYEQYF
NA	TRBV2	TRBJ2-2	NA	TGTGCCAGCAGGGAAGGACAGCGCACCGGGGAGCTGTTTTTT	CASREGQRTGELFF
NA	TRBV12-3/TRBV12-4	TRBJ2-7	NA	TGTGCCAGCAGGACCCTCCACGAGCAGTACTTC	CASRTLHEQYF
once	TRBV6-6	TRBJ1-6	NA	TGTGCCAGCAGTTACAGGGGCATGGGCTCACCCCTCCACTTT	CASSYRGMGSPLHF
NA	TRBV3-1/TRBV3-2	TRBJ1-1	NA	TGTGCCAGCAGCCAAGACCCTATCTCGGGCAGGGAATTCCATATGAACACTGAAGCTTTCTTT	CASSQDPISGREFHMNTEAFF
NA	TRBV2	TRBJ2-7	NA	TGTGCCAGCAAAAGGACTGACCCTGCCTACGAGCAGTACTTC	CASKRTDPAYEQYF
NA	TRBV20-1	TRBJ1-2	NA	TGCAGTGCGGCCAGCGGTCGTGGCTACACCTTC	CSAASGRGYTF
NA	TRBV7-9	TRBJ2-3	TRBD1	TGTGCCAGCAGCCCTACAGGGGGCTTCGCAGATACGCAGTATTTT	CASSPTGGFADTQYF
NA	TRBV28	TRBJ2-5	TRBD2	TGTGCCAGCAGTTCCGGGGGGGACGGAGAAGAGACCCAGTACTTC	CASSSGGDGEETQYF
NA	TRBV19	TRBJ1-2	NA	TGTGCCAGTAGGGGGGTTGAAGTCAGACTGGAATATGGCTACACCTTC	CASRGVEVRLEYGYTF
NA	TRBV5-1	TRBJ2-2	TRBD1	TGCGCCAGCAGCTCCGGGACAGGCCAATACGGGGAGCTGTTTTTT	CASSSGTGQYGELFF
NA	TRBV9	TRBJ2-5	NA	TGTGCCAGCAGCGCGCGGGGCGGGCGTCAAGAGACCCAGTACTTC	CASSARGGRQETQYF
NA	TRBV2	TRBJ2-5	NA	TGTGCCAGACCCGACCCTCGACCGCACAGGGAAATGGCAGAGACCCAGTACTTC	CARPDPRPHREMAETQYF
NA	TRBV5-5	TRBJ2-3	TRBD1	TGTGCCAGCAGCCACCACACCGGGACAGGGCGCACAGATACGCAGTATTTT	CASSHHTGTGRTDTQYF
NA	TRBV6-1	TRBJ1-5	NA	TGTGCCAGCAGTGAGATGGGGCAGCCCCAGCATTTT	CASSEMGQPQHF
NA	TRBV23-1	TRBJ1-4	TRBD1	TGCGCCAGCAGTGAAGGGACAGGGAGTGCAACTAATGAAAAACTGTTTTTT	CASSEGTGSATNEKLFF